Shown below are 16 T cell receptor beta chains from a single sample sequenced in a study of T cell responses to AZD1222 COVID-19 vaccine. Clones were sequenced by immunoSEQ multiplex PCR, and TCRdb holds only the in-frame ones, with some missing. The table lists about 140,000 clones, about 93% of them singletons, with less than 5% in the top ten. The source material was peripheral blood, sampled 28 days after the second AZD1222 dose. Receptors were obtained from an adult who received the AZD1222 COVID-19 vaccine.

The rearrangement joins TRBV7-6 to TRBJ2-3; 10 bases are shared with TRBD2. The trim removed 3 bases at V and 2 bases at J, leaving 2 bases unmatched. CDR1 is SGHVS and CDR2 is FNYEAQ in the germline V gene. This CDR3 region has 15 residues. The DNA of the CDR3 is TGTGCCAGCAGCTTCACTAGCGGGGCCACAGATACGCAGTATTTT. This codes for CASSFTSGATDTQYF.

The CDR3 DNA sequence: TGCGCCAGCAGCCCCGGGGGGAGCACAGATACGCAGTATTTT. Translating gives CASSPGGSTDTQYF. The V and J genes are TRBV4-1 and TRBJ2-3, with TRBD2 matching 7 bases. From germline, CDR1 is MGHRA and CDR2 YSYEKL. The CDR3 is 14 amino acids. The junction had 1 base not matched to a gene; V was cut back by 4 bases and J by 0 bases.

The CDR3 DNA sequence: TGTGCCAGCAGCTTAGGTTGGGGGGATAACACTGAAGCTTTCTTT. Translating gives CASSLGWGDNTEAFF. This rearrangement joins TRBV7-9 to TRBJ1-1; maybe TRBD1 (5 bases). Germline V CDR1 and CDR2: SEHNR, FQNEAQ (reference sequence). Between the trimmed V and J ends, which lost 1 base and 2 bases, there was a span of 11 bases. This CDR3 contains 15 residues.

The chain carries TRBV4-2 and TRBJ1-5; no clear D. Germline lookup yields CDR1 LGHNA and CDR2 YNFKEQ. The CDR3 runs to 17 residues. Between the trimmed V and J ends, which lost 4 bases and 1 base, there was a span of 17 bases. The CDR3 region is CASSPVGRYLSNQPQHF. CDR3 bases: TGTGCCAGCAGCCCAGTCGGGAGGTATTTGAGCAATCAGCCCCAGCATTTT.

V gene TRBV7-2 combines with J gene TRBJ1-5; D not certain. Germline lookup yields CDR1 SGHTA and CDR2 FQGNSA. V lost 1 base and J 2 bases, leaving 6 bases between the germline ends. The CDR3 contains 14 residues. CDR3 nucleotides: TGTGCCAGCAGCTTAGATACAGGCAATCAGCCCCAGCATTTT. This translates into CASSLDTGNQPQHF.

The chain has TRBV7-9 and TRBJ1-1; D gene uncertain. CDR1 SEHNR and CDR2 FQNEAQ come from the germline V gene (reference sequence). Trimming removed 5 bases at V and 3 bases at J, with 10 bases between. This CDR3 comprises 13 residues. The CDR3 sequence is CASSPSGDTEAFF. The CDR3 DNA sequence: TGTGCCAGCAGCCCATCTGGGGACACTGAAGCTTTCTTT.

This rearrangement joins TRBV3-1 (or the pseudogene TRBV3-2) to TRBJ1-5, with D perhaps TRBD1 (5 bases). This CDR3 has 15 residues. V dropped 2 bases and J dropped 4 bases, with 12 bases sitting between them. CDR1 and CDR2 from the germline V gene are LGHDT and YNNKEL (reference sequence). The CDR3 nucleotides read TGTGCCAGCAGCCAAAGGGGAAGTGAAAATCAGCCCCAGCATTTT. It encodes CASSQRGSENQPQHF.

The CDR3 nucleotides read TGCGCCAGCAGCTTCGATGGGGGAAACACTGAAGCTTTCTTT. Its translation: CASSFDGGNTEAFF. The chain links TRBV5-1 to TRBJ1-1; perhaps TRBD1 as D (5 bases). The CDR3 loop spans 14 amino acids. The V gene lost 2 bases and the J gene lost 2 bases, with 10 bases spanning the gap. Germline-derived CDR1 and CDR2 are SGHRS and YFSETQ.

The sample holds one count of this clone. This chain joins TRBV28 and TRBJ1-5; D possibly corresponds to TRBD1 (6 bases). Per germline, CDR1 MDHEN and CDR2 SYDVKM. The CDR3 has 15 residues. V gave up 11 bases and J gave up 2 bases, with 19 bases separating them. The CDR3 DNA reads TGTGCCGACCCCACAGGGCACAGTTGCAATCAGCCCCAGCATTTT. Translation: CADPTGHSCNQPQHF.

This chain links TRBV5-4 with TRBJ2-2; D might be TRBD1 (6 bases). Germline values: CDR1 SGHNT, CDR2 YYREEE (reference sequence). The ends were cut back, 5 bases at V and 0 bases at J, with 14 bases in the middle. CDR3 length equals 16 residues. The CDR3 protein is CASSSPGVANTGELFF. In nucleotides, the CDR3 is TGTGCCAGCAGTTCGCCAGGGGTGGCGAACACCGGGGAGCTGTTTTTT.

The rearrangement links TRBV11-2 to TRBJ2-2; maybe TRBD2 (5 bases). The germline V and J ends were trimmed by 2 bases and 5 bases, with 9 bases remaining between them. CDR3 length equals 14 residues. Germline CDR1 is SGHAT and CDR2 is FQNNGV. CDR3 DNA: TGTGCCAGCAGCTTAAACCGGGGAACCGGGGAGCTGTTTTTT. Amino acid sequence: CASSLNRGTGELFF.

The V and J genes are TRBV6-6 and TRBJ1-5; TRBD1 agrees at 7 bases. Germline V CDR1 and CDR2: MNHNY, SVGAGI (reference sequence). V dropped 5 bases and J dropped 7; count of bases not matched to a gene: 17. The CDR3 spans 17 residues. CDR3 coding DNA: TGTGCCAGCAGTCGGATACGAGACAGGGCATCTAACCAGCCCCAGCATTTT. Translated: CASSRIRDRASNQPQHF.

The chain employs TRBV28 and TRBJ1-5, with D possibly being TRBD1 (5 bases). The germline gives CDR1 MDHEN, CDR2 SYDVKM. Trimming took off 6 bases at V and 1 base at J, with 22 bases between the two ends. CDR3 length: 18 residues. CDR3 residues: CASSARRRAQFSNQPQHF. The CDR3 DNA follows: TGTGCCAGCAGCGCCCGGCGCAGGGCCCAATTCAGCAATCAGCCCCAGCATTTT.

The rearrangement joins TRBV6-5 to TRBJ2-7; D is uncertain. The germline V gene has CDR1 MNHEY and CDR2 SVGAGI. Between the trimmed V and J ends, which lost 2 bases and 6 bases, there was a span of 11 bases. The CDR3 is made up of 13 amino acids. DNA of the CDR3: TGTGCCAGCAGTTACAGGCCTCCCCTCGAGCAGTACTTC. It translates to CASSYRPPLEQYF.

The chain couples TRBV29-1 to TRBJ1-1; D is ambiguous. The germline CDR1 and CDR2 sequences are SQVTM and ANQGSEA. V lost 8 bases, J lost 1 base, and 14 bases lay in between. The length of the CDR3 is 13 residues. The CDR3 DNA reads as TGCAGCACTACACCCCGGGGGAACACTGAAGCTTTCTTT. The encoded protein is CSTTPRGNTEAFF.

This chain connects TRBV28 to TRBJ2-7; 7 bases map to TRBD2. Germline assignment: CDR1 MDHEN and CDR2 SYDVKM. Trimming at V came to 3 bases and at J to 2 bases, leaving 7 bases not matched to a gene. CDR3 length equals 15 residues. CDR3 in DNA: TGTGCCAGCAGTTTGAGCGGGACCTGGGCCTACGAGCAGTACTTC. Translated, it gives CASSLSGTWAYEQYF.